A selection of T cell receptor beta chains follows, all from one sample in a study of pediatric ulcerative colitis. Sequencing used immunoSEQ multiplex PCR; TCRdb keeps in-frame clones, though not all of them. Of around 65,000 clones listed, more than 60% are singletons. The sequenced sample consisted of blood. The receptors here all came from a boy between 5 and 17 years old with moderate ulcerative colitis. CDR3s include the opening cysteine and the closing phenylalanine or tryptophan.

j_call v_call cdr3_aa
TRBJ1-2 TRBV7-2 CASSLGGVYGYTF
TRBJ1-6 TRBV9 CASSAMPGPRNSPLHF
TRBJ1-3 TRBV23-1 CASSSTPSGNTIYF
TRBJ2-4 TRBV9 CASSAFGNIQYF
TRBJ2-1 TRBV7-2 CASSLETAQFF
TRBJ1-3 TRBV19 CASSHAGTQGRNTIYF
TRBJ1-4 TRBV4-1 CASSQVQGDEKLFF
TRBJ2-7 TRBV14 CASSTRARTSGRAESYEQYF
TRBJ1-2 TRBV28 CASSLGGSAAGYTF
TRBJ1-5 TRBV19 CASTTGTGRRNQPQHF
TRBJ2-7 TRBV7-9 CASSRLLGDRFSYEQYF
TRBJ2-3 TRBV7-6 CASSARGLAVNTDTQYF
TRBJ2-7 TRBV7-2 CASSLVTSGSYTTYEQYF
TRBJ2-1 TRBV28 CASRAGGPANEQFF
TRBJ1-2 TRBV19 CASSIGGGVGGYTF
TRBJ2-6 TRBV19 CASSSPPGALAGANVLTF
TRBJ2-7 TRBV10-3 CAISATDYEQYF
TRBJ1-1 TRBV5-5 CATRVGGLIARNTEAFF
TRBJ1-5 TRBV6-5 CASKRGNSNQPQHF
TRBJ2-6 TRBV19 CASSIPTSGYSGANVLTF
TRBJ2-1 TRBV4-2 CASSQGETSGACNEQFF
TRBJ2-2 TRBV6-5 CASSYRSYSTGELFF
TRBJ1-5 TRBV18 CASSPWGNNQPQHF
TRBJ1-1 TRBV7-3 CASLLGSGAFF
TRBJ2-1 TRBV7-9 CASSCSGSNCDEQFF
TRBJ2-7 TRBV18 CASSSGATYEQYF
TRBJ1-1 TRBV7-9 CASDWAEAFF
TRBJ1-5 TRBV2 CASSDFLRRRHF
TRBJ1-6 TRBV4-1 CASSQVSPANSPLHF
TRBJ1-1 TRBV9 CASSVGNWAGGIGKNTEAFF
TRBJ1-2 TRBV2 CASSEIGINGYTF
TRBJ1-2 TRBV25-1 CASAKSGAFYTF
TRBJ2-7 TRBV5-1 CASSIGQGDEQYF
TRBJ1-1 TRBV7-2 CASSRNFRNTEAFF
TRBJ1-5 TRBV5-6 CASSLLSGGYSNQPQHF
TRBJ1-1 TRBV12-5 CASGLVGQGPEAFF
TRBJ1-2 TRBV5-8 CASSSIGLNYGYTF
TRBJ2-2 TRBV18 CASSPRAGATNTGELFF
TRBJ1-1 TRBV6-4 CARGEGEGHTEAFF
TRBJ1-1 TRBV11-3 CASSSTGTRNTEAFF
TRBJ2-1 TRBV9 CASSAGGGEQFF
TRBJ1-4 TRBV6-6 CASKLIRENEKLFF
TRBJ1-2 TRBV5-6 CASSWTEYGYTF
TRBJ1-5 TRBV5-3 CARSCQWHLNQPQHF
TRBJ2-3 TRBV6-6 CASSYSRGQGTQYF